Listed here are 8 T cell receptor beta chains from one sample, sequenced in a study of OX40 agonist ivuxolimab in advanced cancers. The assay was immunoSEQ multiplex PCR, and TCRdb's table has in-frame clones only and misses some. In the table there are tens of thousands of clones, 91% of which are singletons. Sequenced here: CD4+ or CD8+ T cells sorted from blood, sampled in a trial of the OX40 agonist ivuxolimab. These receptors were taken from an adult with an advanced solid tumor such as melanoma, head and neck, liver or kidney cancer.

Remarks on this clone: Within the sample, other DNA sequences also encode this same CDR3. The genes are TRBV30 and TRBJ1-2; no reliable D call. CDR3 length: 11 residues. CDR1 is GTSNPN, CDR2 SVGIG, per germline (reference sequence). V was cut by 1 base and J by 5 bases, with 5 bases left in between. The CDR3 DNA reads TGTGCCTGGAGTGGGAATTATGGCTACACCTTC. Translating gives CAWSGNYGYTF.

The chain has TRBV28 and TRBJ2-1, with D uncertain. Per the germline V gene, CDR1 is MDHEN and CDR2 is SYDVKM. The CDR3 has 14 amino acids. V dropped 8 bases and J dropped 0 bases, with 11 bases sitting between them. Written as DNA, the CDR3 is TGTGCCAGCTGGTCTACCTCCTCCTACAATGAGCAGTTCTTC. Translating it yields CASWSTSSYNEQFF.

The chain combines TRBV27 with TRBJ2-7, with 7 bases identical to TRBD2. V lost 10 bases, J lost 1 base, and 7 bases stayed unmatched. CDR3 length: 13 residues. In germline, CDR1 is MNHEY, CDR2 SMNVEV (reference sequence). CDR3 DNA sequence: TGTGCCACCGCGGGGGTTCCTTCCTACGAGCAGTACTTC. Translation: CATAGVPSYEQYF.

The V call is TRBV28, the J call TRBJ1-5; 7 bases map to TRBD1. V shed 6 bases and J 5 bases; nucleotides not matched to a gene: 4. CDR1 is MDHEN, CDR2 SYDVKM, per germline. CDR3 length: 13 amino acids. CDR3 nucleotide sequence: TGTGCCAGCAGCTACAGGGGCGATCAGCCCCAGCATTTT. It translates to CASSYRGDQPQHF.

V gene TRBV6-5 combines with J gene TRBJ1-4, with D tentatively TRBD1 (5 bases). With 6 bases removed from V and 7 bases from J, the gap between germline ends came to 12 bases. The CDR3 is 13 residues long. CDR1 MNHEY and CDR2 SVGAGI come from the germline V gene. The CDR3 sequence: CASRRGASEKLFF. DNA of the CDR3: TGTGCCAGCAGGAGGGGCGCGAGTGAAAAACTGTTTTTT.

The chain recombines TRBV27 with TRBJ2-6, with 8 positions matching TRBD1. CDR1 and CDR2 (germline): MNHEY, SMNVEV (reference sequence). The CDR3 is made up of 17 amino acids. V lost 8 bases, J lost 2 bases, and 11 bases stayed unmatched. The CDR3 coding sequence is TGTGCCAGCCACAGGGGGACAGACTTTCCTGGGGCCAACGTCCTGACTTTC. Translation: CASHRGTDFPGANVLTF.

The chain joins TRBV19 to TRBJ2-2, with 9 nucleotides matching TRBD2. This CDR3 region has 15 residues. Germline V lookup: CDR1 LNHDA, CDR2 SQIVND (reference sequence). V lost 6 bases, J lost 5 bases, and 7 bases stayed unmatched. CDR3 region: CASRTSSGRTGELFF. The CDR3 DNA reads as TGTGCCAGTAGAACCTCCAGCGGGAGGACCGGGGAGCTGTTTTTT.

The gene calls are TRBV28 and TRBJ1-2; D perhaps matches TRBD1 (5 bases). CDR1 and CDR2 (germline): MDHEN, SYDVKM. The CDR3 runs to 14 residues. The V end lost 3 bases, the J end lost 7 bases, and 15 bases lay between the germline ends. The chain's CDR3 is CASSLMRGSAGYTF. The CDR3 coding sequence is TGTGCCAGCAGTTTGATGAGGGGTTCGGCTGGCTACACCTTC.